This TCR beta chain was profiled in a study of T cells after yellow fever vaccination. In the study overall: Some fractions had low cell numbers, and these were prepared with SMART-Seq v4 Ultra Low Input.

This clonotype occurred many times. Its antigen is unidentified. Study outcomes and limitations: Abundant contaminating clonotypes from the bulk population could appear in FACS-sorted repertoires.

MiXCR, applied by TCRdb to the 5' RACE reads, yields one record per CDR3 protein. The sample lists hundreds of thousands of distinct CDR3 sequences, around 4% occurring once. Germline CDR1 and CDR2: SGHRS and YFSETQ. Trimming cost V 0 bases and J 9 bases; bases outside gene matches: 5. The CDR3 consists of 14 residues. The receptor's source is a man between 18 and 35 years old who received the YFV17D yellow fever vaccine. The specimen comprised PBMCs, sampled on the day of the yellow fever booster vaccination. V usage is TRBV5-1 and J usage is TRBJ2-1, with 8 bases fitting TRBD2. The CDR3 DNA reads TGCGCCAGCAGCTTGGTATACGGGGGGGGTGAGCAGTTCTTC. This translates into CASSLVYGGGEQFF.